This T cell receptor beta chain was identified in a study of radiotherapy plus CTLA-4 blockade in lung cancer. Study-level information: Objective responses were observed in approximately 20% of patients, and disease control was achieved by 30% to 40%. General study findings and limits: Among blood TCR repertoires after radiotherapy plus ipilimumab, tumor-derived clones expanded. Strongest reported response predictors: early blood clone changes and post-radiation interferon-beta.

TCRdb's table, derived via immunoSEQ multiplex PCR, lists solely in-frame clones and lacks some. This sample carries about 88,000 clones, roughly 78% of them seen once, and the ten largest clones take roughly an eighth. With respect to this clone: Antigen: not known.

The study treated chemo-refractory metastatic non-small-cell lung cancer patients with focal radiation plus ipilimumab CTLA-4 blockade. Germline CDR1 is MNHEY and CDR2 is SVGAGI. V lost 8 bases and J lost 2, with 12 bases in between. The CDR3 consists of 13 residues. The sequence came from a human donor with non-small cell lung cancer that progressed on radiotherapy plus ipilimumab. The chain couples TRBV6-5 to TRBJ1-2; D is perhaps TRBD1 (5 bases). The sample was peripheral blood, taken from a patient treated with radiotherapy plus ipilimumab. CDR3 loop: CASGRTPNYGYTF. CDR3 nucleotide sequence: TGTGCCAGCGGACGGACACCGAACTATGGCTACACCTTC.